These 14 T cell receptor beta chains were all obtained from the same sample, sequenced in a study of blood T cell repertoires in COVID-19. Clones were sequenced by immunoSEQ multiplex PCR, and TCRdb holds only the in-frame ones, with some missing. The table lists 180,000 or so clones, about 84% of them singletons. The sample consisted of peripheral blood. All receptors derive from a person aged 65 to 85 with COVID-19, enrolled during active disease.

The chain combines TRBV3-1 (or the pseudogene TRBV3-2) with TRBJ2-3, with 8 bases that match TRBD2. This CDR3 comprises 16 residues. Germline V gene data show CDR1 as LGHDT and CDR2 as YNNKEL (reference sequence). With 4 bases clipped from V and 3 bases from J, the junction kept 9 bases outside the gene matches. CDR3 in amino acids: CASSPSGGARTDTQYF. DNA of the CDR3: TGTGCCAGCAGCCCCTCCGGGGGGGCCCGAACAGATACGCAGTATTTT.

This clone was picked up a small number of times. The rearrangement links TRBV27 to TRBJ1-6; the D is unclear. Germline loops: CDR1 MNHEY, CDR2 SMNVEV (reference sequence). V was shortened by 3 bases and J by 7 bases, with 4 bases between the two germline ends. The CDR3 consists of 12 residues. CDR3 amino acids: CASSFFNSPLHF. In DNA, the CDR3 is TGTGCCAGCAGTTTCTTCAATTCACCCCTCCACTTT.

This sequence joins TRBV2 and TRBJ1-4; D is unclear. CDR1 is SNHLY and CDR2 is FYNNEI in the germline V gene. The CDR3 runs 13 residues. V was cut by 7 bases and J by 8 bases, with 14 bases left in between. The CDR3 DNA sequence: TGTGCCAGCAATGATCGGGGTCGAGAAAAACTGTTTTTT. Protein: CASNDRGREKLFF.

J is TRBJ2-2 and V is TRBV5-4; 9 nucleotides match TRBD2. Germline CDR1 is SGHNT and CDR2 is YYREEE (reference sequence). There are 16 residues in the CDR3. The V gene end was trimmed by 4 bases and the J gene end by 2 bases; junction bases not matched to a gene: 6. In nucleotides, the CDR3 is TGTGCCAGCAGCGTTGTAGCGGGGGCCAACACCGGGGAGCTGTTTTTT. Translating gives CASSVVAGANTGELFF.

V usage is TRBV5-1 and J usage is TRBJ1-6; 10 nucleotides agree with TRBD1. CDR1 SGHRS and CDR2 YFSETQ come from the germline V gene. The V segment lost 2 bases and the J segment 7 bases; nucleotides outside the gene matches: 3. CDR3 size: 15 residues. The CDR3 DNA is TGCGCCAGCAGCTTTGAGGGACAGGGGAATTCACCCCTCCACTTT. This gives the protein CASSFEGQGNSPLHF.

The CDR3 is CASADRGGRDQPQHF. As DNA, the CDR3 is TGTGCCAGCGCCGACAGGGGAGGTCGGGATCAGCCCCAGCATTTT. This sequence joins TRBV6-5 and TRBJ1-5, with 8 bases fitting TRBD1. After removal of 8 bases from V and 5 bases from J, the junction contained 11 bases not matched to a gene. Germline CDR1 reads MNHEY; CDR2 reads SVGAGI. The CDR3 consists of 15 residues.

The chain combines TRBV7-3 with TRBJ1-4, with TRBD1 as a possible D gene (6 bases). The ends were cut back, 5 bases at V and 7 bases at J, with 11 bases in the middle. The germline V gene encodes CDR1 SGHTA and CDR2 FQGTGA. CDR3 size: 13 residues. CDR3 amino acids: CASSPGAGEKLFF. DNA of the CDR3: TGTGCCAGCAGCCCAGGGGCGGGTGAAAAACTGTTTTTT.

CDR3 sequence reads: CASSLDRDTEAFF. The CDR3 bases are TGTGCCAGCAGCTTGGACAGGGACACTGAAGCTTTCTTT. The chain carries TRBV6-5 and TRBJ1-1; 8 bases fit TRBD1. The CDR3 consists of 13 residues. Per the germline V gene, CDR1 is MNHEY and CDR2 is SVGAGI. V lost 6 bases and J lost 3; bases outside the gene matches: 3.

The J gene is TRBJ2-7, the V gene TRBV5-8; weak D call: TRBD2 (5 bases). Between the trimmed V and J ends, which lost 3 bases and 4 bases, there was a span of 11 bases. The V gene's germline CDR1 is SGHTS and CDR2 YDEGEE. The CDR3 is 13 residues long. The CDR3 spells CASSSVPGYEQYF. CDR3 DNA sequence: TGTGCCAGCAGCTCGGTACCGGGGTACGAGCAGTACTTC.

The chain combines TRBV19 with TRBJ2-3; 9 nucleotides line up with TRBD2. CDR3 length equals 16 residues. Germline V gene sequence: CDR1 LNHDA, CDR2 SQIVND (reference sequence). V shed 3 bases and J 2 bases; nucleotides not matched to a gene: 6. The DNA for the CDR3 is TGTGCCAGTAGTATGGGGCGGGGGGGCTTCACAGATACGCAGTATTTT. Its translation is CASSMGRGGFTDTQYF.

V usage is TRBV6-5 and J usage is TRBJ1-4; D remains unclear. V gave up 3 bases and J gave up 0 bases, with 11 bases separating them. This CDR3 spans 16 amino acids. CDR1 is MNHEY, CDR2 SVGAGI, per germline. CDR3 sequence (DNA): TGTGCCAGCAGTTATTCGGGGTACGCAACTAATGAAAAACTGTTTTTT. Protein: CASSYSGYATNEKLFF.

The chain uses TRBV19 and TRBJ1-5; no definite D call. V was clipped by 9 bases and J by 6 bases, with 12 bases between them. Germline CDR1 is LNHDA and CDR2 is SQIVND (reference sequence). There are 12 residues in the CDR3. The CDR3 nucleotides read TGTGCCAGCACCCCCCGGGGTCAGCCCCAGCATTTT. The encoded protein is CASTPRGQPQHF.

This clone occurred once. The chain is built from TRBV7-9 and TRBJ2-7, with 7 bases that match TRBD1. V lost 9 bases, J lost 1 base, and 9 bases stayed unmatched. Per germline, CDR1 SEHNR and CDR2 FQNEAQ (reference sequence). This CDR3 has 14 residues. For the CDR3, the DNA is TGTGCCAGTAGCCGACAGGGAATGTCCTACGAGCAGTACTTC. Translating it yields CASSRQGMSYEQYF.

This rearrangement joins TRBV29-1 to TRBJ1-5; possible D gene TRBD1, 5 bases. Between the trimmed V and J ends, which lost 7 bases and 0 bases, there was a span of 19 bases. Germline CDR1 is SQVTM and CDR2 is ANQGSEA. This CDR3 comprises 16 residues. CDR3 bases: TGCAGCGCCGTTTCACAGATGACAGATAGCAATCAGCCCCAGCATTTT. It codes for CSAVSQMTDSNQPQHF. Complete variable domain (other parts from reference TRBV29-1 and TRBJ1-5): SAVISQKPSRDICQRGTSLTIQCQVDSQVTMMFWYRQQPGQSLTLIATANQGSEATYESGFVIDKFPISRPNLTFSTLTVSNMSPEDSSIYLCSAVSQMTDSNQPQHFGDGTRLSIL.